The T cell receptor beta chain described here comes from a study of cytomegalovirus exposure and HLA in healthy donors. General study points: Exclusion applied to some V segments, including TRBV6-2 and TRBV6-3, as they were indistinguishable.

V lost 2 bases, J lost 6 bases, and 40 bases lay in between. Looked up from germline, CDR1 is GTSNPN and CDR2 is SVGIG (reference sequence). The CDR3 runs to 22 residues. Notes on this clone: Its antigen remains unknown.

The PCR made use of 60 Vbeta and 13 Jbeta primers. The table came from immunoSEQ multiplex PCR; TCRdb's copy has only in-frame clones and leaves some out. This sample has about 55,000 clones, with 70% to 75% found just once. This chain joins TRBV30 and TRBJ1-1, with D perhaps TRBD1 (6 bases). The sequence derives from a man aged 35 to 55 in good health and CMV-seropositive. Sequenced input: PBMCs. The CDR3, as DNA: TGTGCCTGGAGTCCAACGGGTTGGGGCAGGGGTACTGGGGCCGCCGGAGTCTCTGAAGCTTTCTTT. It translates to CAWSPTGWGRGTGAAGVSEAFF.